The clone carrying this TCR beta chain was counted at least ten times. Its antigen is still unknown. The ends were cut back, 8 bases at V and 5 bases at J, with 15 bases in the middle. The CDR3 loop spans 13 amino acids. CDR1 and CDR2 from the germline V gene are SNHLY and FYNNEI. The definition of stable Graves' hyperthyroidism was no ophthalmopathy progression within 18 months. PBMCs were sourced from less than 13 ml fresh peripheral blood. The sample belongs to a study of T cells in Graves' hyperthyroidism and ophthalmopathy. Findings of the study overall: For ophthalmopathy, model prediction preceded onset by a median about six months. Blood also contained most expanded thyroid clonotypes above 0.001.

Amplification yielded TCR beta CDR3 regions, with RNA transcripts as the source. The TCR CDR3 was amplified in a first-round RT-PCR using the HTBI primer set. TCRdb passed the multiplex PCR reads through MiXCR, listing each CDR3 protein once. This table holds approximately 400,000 distinct CDR3 sequences, approximately 15% found once. The sequence came from a woman aged 60-70 years with Graves' hyperthyroidism. Sequenced material: blood. This rearrangement joins TRBV2 to TRBJ1-1, with D perhaps TRBD1 (6 bases). The CDR3 spells CASPRGFDTEAFF. CDR3 coding DNA: TGTGCCAGCCCTAGGGGGTTCGATACTGAAGCTTTCTTT.